This record concerns one T cell receptor beta chain sequence. Its specificity is unknown. This sample was taken from a study of T cell responses to AZD1222 COVID-19 vaccine. General study results and limits: A rise in Spike-specific TCR breadth and depth followed two AZD1222 doses. Researchers report vaccine-associated CD4 TCRs spanning spike, with dominance at 160-218 and 743-854. Clonal diversity may have been underestimated, and the donors were mostly white British, with more females than males. Nearly half of unique spike-specific TCRs reportedly avoided B.1.351 and B.1.1.7 mutated regions.

Method: immunoSEQ multiplex PCR; TCRdb's copy keeps in-frame clones and lacks some. The sample lists 95,000 to 150,000 clones, about 91% occurring once. CDR1 and CDR2 from the germline V gene are MNHEY and SVGAGI. The V end lost 2 bases, the J end lost 7 bases, and 12 bases lay between the germline ends. CDR3 length: 15 amino acids. Here the sequenced sample was peripheral blood, taken on day 0 of AZD1222 vaccination. This clonotype was sampled from an adult in good health. The chain is built from TRBV6-5 and TRBJ1-6; a possible D gene is TRBD1 (5 bases). For the CDR3, the DNA is TGTGCCAGCAGTTACCAGGGCAGATTGAATTCACCCCTCCACTTT. It encodes CASSYQGRLNSPLHF.